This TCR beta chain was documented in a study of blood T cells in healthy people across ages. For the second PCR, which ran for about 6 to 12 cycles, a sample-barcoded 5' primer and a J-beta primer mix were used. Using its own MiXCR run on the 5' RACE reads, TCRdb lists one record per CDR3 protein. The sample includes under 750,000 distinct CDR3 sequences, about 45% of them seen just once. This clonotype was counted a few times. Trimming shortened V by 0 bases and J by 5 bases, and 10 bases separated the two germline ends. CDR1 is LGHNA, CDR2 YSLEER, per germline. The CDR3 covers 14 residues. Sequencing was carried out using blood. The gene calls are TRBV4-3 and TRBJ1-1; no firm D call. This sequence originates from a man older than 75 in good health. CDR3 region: CASSQDGWGTEAFF. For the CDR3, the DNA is TGCGCCAGCAGCCAAGATGGGTGGGGAACTGAAGCTTTCTTT.